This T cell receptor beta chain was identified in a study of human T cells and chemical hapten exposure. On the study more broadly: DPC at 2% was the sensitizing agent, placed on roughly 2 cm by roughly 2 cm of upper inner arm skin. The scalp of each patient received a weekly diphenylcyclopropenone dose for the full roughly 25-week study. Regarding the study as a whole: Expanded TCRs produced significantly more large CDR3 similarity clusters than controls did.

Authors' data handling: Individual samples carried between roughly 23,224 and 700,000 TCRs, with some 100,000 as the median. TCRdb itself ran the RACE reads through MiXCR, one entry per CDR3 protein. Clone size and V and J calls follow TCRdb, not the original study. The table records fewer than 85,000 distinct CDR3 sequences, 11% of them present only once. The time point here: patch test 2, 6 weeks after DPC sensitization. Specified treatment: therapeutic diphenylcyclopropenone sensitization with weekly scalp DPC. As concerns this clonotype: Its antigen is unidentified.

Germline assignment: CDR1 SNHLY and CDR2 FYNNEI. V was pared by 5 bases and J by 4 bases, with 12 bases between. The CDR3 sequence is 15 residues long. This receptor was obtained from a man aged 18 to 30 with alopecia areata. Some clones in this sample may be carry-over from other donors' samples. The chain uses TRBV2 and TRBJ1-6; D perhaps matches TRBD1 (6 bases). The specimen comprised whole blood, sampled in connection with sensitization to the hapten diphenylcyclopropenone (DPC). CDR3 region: CASSRQAPYNSPLHF. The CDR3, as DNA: TGTGCCAGCAGTAGACAGGCCCCTTATAATTCACCCCTCCACTTT. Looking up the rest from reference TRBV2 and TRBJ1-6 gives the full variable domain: EPEVTQTPSHQVTQMGQEVILRCVPISNHLYFYWYRQILGQKVEFLVSFYNNEISEKSEIFDDQFSVERPDGSNFTLKIRSTKLEDSAMYFCASSRQAPYNSPLHFGNGTRLTVT.